One sample yielded the 25 T cell receptor beta chains listed below, sequenced in a study of T-cell reconstitution after alpha-beta-depleted transplantation in children. The library targeted TCRbeta and was prepared with unique molecular identifiers. One entry per CDR3 protein results from TCRdb running MiXCR on the PCR reads. In the table there are 440,000 or so distinct CDR3 sequences, about a tenth of which are singletons. This specimen consisted of PBMCs from the stem cell graft donor, obtained from the stem cell graft. Receptor source: a human donor who donated a stem cell graft to a child with acute myeloid leukemia.

This clonotype was counted at least ten times. V usage is TRBV20-1 and J usage is TRBJ2-5; D gene ambiguous. This CDR3 is built from 14 residues. Deletions cut 6 bases from V and 0 bases from J, with 14 bases between. CDR1 is DFQATT, CDR2 SNEGSKA, per germline (reference sequence). DNA for the CDR3: TGCAGTGCCATCAAGGATGCCCACCAAGAGACCCAGTACTTC. Protein: CSAIKDAHQETQYF.

This rearrangement joins TRBV12-3 or TRBV12-4 to TRBJ1-2; D possibly corresponds to TRBD1 (5 bases). V lost 6 bases, J lost 4 bases, and 15 bases lay in between. This CDR3 comprises 14 residues. The DNA for the CDR3 is TGTGCCAGCAGCCCCGTCCAGGGCGGCTATGGCTACACCTTC. Its translation: CASSPVQGGYGYTF.

This clonotype showed up many times. J is TRBJ2-1 and V is TRBV10-3; no firm D call. The germline gives CDR1 ENHRY, CDR2 SYGVKD. The CDR3 loop spans 14 amino acids. The ends were cut back, 0 bases at V and 4 bases at J, with 7 bases in the middle. The CDR3, as DNA: TGTGCCATCAGTGAGTCGGAGCGTTACAATGAGCAGTTCTTC. Its translation: CAISESERYNEQFF.

The chain employs TRBV6-1 and TRBJ1-1; D may be TRBD1 (5 bases). This CDR3 contains 15 residues. V was cut by 1 base and J by 5 bases, with 14 bases left in between. Per the germline V gene, CDR1 is MNHNS and CDR2 is SASEGT. The chain's CDR3 is CASSEVVLEGTEAFF. The CDR3 DNA follows: TGTGCCAGCAGTGAAGTGGTCCTCGAGGGGACTGAAGCTTTCTTT.

DNA for the CDR3: TGTGCCAGCAGTTACGGGACTAGCGGGAGTATCTACGAGCAGTACTTC. It is translated as CASSYGTSGSIYEQYF. This sequence joins TRBV6-2 or TRBV6-3 and TRBJ2-7; the match to TRBD2 covers 14 bases. V shed 2 bases and J 3 bases; nucleotides not matched to a gene: 3. This CDR3 is 16 amino acids long. Germline V gives CDR1 MNHEY, CDR2 SVGEGT.

This clonotype was observed at least ten times. The chain employs TRBV6-2 or TRBV6-3 and TRBJ2-3; perhaps TRBD2 as D (6 bases). The CDR3 consists of 17 residues. The germline CDR1 and CDR2 sequences are MNHEY and SVGEGT. Between the trimmed V and J ends, which lost 6 bases and 0 bases, there was a span of 19 bases. CDR3 DNA: TGTGCCAGCAGAAGCATCAAAGCAGCGGGTAGCACAGATACGCAGTATTTT. The encoded protein is CASRSIKAAGSTDTQYF.

This chain connects TRBV9 to TRBJ2-3, with D maybe TRBD1 (6 bases). The germline gives CDR1 SGDLS, CDR2 YYNGEE. The length of the CDR3 is 14 residues. Trimming shortened V by 4 bases and J by 1 base, and 10 bases separated the two germline ends. CDR3 in DNA: TGTGCCAGCAGCATCAGGACAGGCACAGATACGCAGTATTTT. Encoded protein: CASSIRTGTDTQYF.

This clonotype was detected only a few times. The chain joins TRBV19 to TRBJ2-3, with TRBD1 matching 8 bases. The CDR3 has 14 amino acids. Germline values: CDR1 LNHDA, CDR2 SQIVND (reference sequence). J gave up 4 bases and V 5 bases, and 5 bases lay outside the gene matches. For the CDR3, the DNA is TGTGCCAGTAGTGCGGGACAGGTACCAGATACGCAGTATTTT. This gives the protein CASSAGQVPDTQYF.

This chain links TRBV20-1 with TRBJ2-7; D is ambiguous. The CDR3 length is 11 residues. The germline V and J ends were trimmed by 5 bases and 4 bases, with 9 bases remaining between them. Germline CDR1 reads DFQATT; CDR2 reads SNEGSKA (reference sequence). The CDR3 DNA follows: TGCAGTGCTGCAAATAGGTACGAGCAGTACTTC. It translates to CSAANRYEQYF.

The chain uses TRBV29-1 and TRBJ2-6, with 8 bases that match TRBD1. The CDR3 totals 18 residues. From germline, CDR1 is SQVTM and CDR2 ANQGSEA. V was clipped by 4 bases and J by 0 bases; unmatched bases: 11. The CDR3 DNA is TGCAGCGTTGCCGGCGGGCAGGGGGCCAACTCTGGGGCCAACGTCCTGACTTTC. Protein sequence: CSVAGGQGANSGANVLTF.

This clonotype was detected many times. This chain connects TRBV5-5 to TRBJ2-2; D might be TRBD2 (7 bases). The CDR3 runs 15 residues. The germline gives CDR1 SGHKS, CDR2 YYEKEE (reference sequence). V lost 3 bases and J lost 3, with 12 bases in between. CDR3 sequence (DNA): TGTGCCAGCAGCTCTGGGGGGGCCCACACCGGGGAGCTGTTTTTT. This codes for CASSSGGAHTGELFF.

This clonotype was counted only a few times. The chain uses TRBV7-2 and TRBJ1-2; TRBD1 matches at 12 bases. There are 15 residues in the CDR3. The germline gives CDR1 SGHTA, CDR2 FQGNSA. J was trimmed by 7 bases and V by 5 bases; bases with no gene match: 8. CDR3 nucleotides: TGTGCCAGCAGCCCCCGGGACAGGGGGCGAGGTGGCTACACCTTC. Protein product: CASSPRDRGRGGYTF.

CDR3 sequence (DNA): TGTGCCAGCAGCCAAGCTCCGACGGAAGGGGACTATGGCTACACCTTC. This encodes CASSQAPTEGDYGYTF. V usage is TRBV4-2 and J usage is TRBJ1-2; maybe TRBD1 (5 bases). CDR1 LGHNA and CDR2 YNFKEQ come from the germline V gene. CDR3 length: 16 residues. V was cut by 1 base and J by 3 bases, with 15 bases left in between.

This chain uses TRBV20-1 with TRBJ2-2; 7 bases map to TRBD1. CDR1 and CDR2 (germline): DFQATT, SNEGSKA (reference sequence). The junction had 8 bases not matched to a gene; V was cut back by 5 bases and J by 5 bases. The CDR3 runs to 14 residues. The CDR3 loop is CSAATGRRTGELFF. In nucleotides, the CDR3 is TGCAGTGCTGCGACAGGGCGCCGGACCGGGGAGCTGTTTTTT.

The sample holds a few counts of this clonotype. This chain joins TRBV24-1 and TRBJ2-3, with 8 nucleotides matching TRBD2. V trimming: 2 bases; J trimming: 9 bases; junction bases outside the gene matches: 12. The CDR3 runs 16 residues. Germline CDR1 reads KGHDR; CDR2 reads SFDVKD. CDR3 sequence reads: CATSDSSGGARGTQYF. The CDR3 region has the DNA TGTGCCACCAGTGATTCTTCCGGGGGGGCCCGTGGGACGCAGTATTTT.

The gene calls are TRBV15 and TRBJ1-4, with D tentatively TRBD1 (5 bases). Trimming left V 2 bases short and J 5 bases short, with 9 bases between. The CDR3 is 14 residues long. Per the germline V gene, CDR1 is LNHNV and CDR2 is YYDKDF (reference sequence). The CDR3, as DNA: TGTGCCACCAGCAGAATCAGGGTGAATGAAAAACTGTTTTTT. This codes for CATSRIRVNEKLFF.

Concerning this clonotype: A read error may be the cause here, since a much bigger clone is one base away. The rearrangement links TRBV5-1 to TRBJ2-5; weak D call: TRBD2 (6 bases). CDR1 is SGHRS and CDR2 is YFSETQ in the germline V gene. The CDR3 totals 15 residues. The CDR3 protein is CASSELEGYHETQYF. CDR3 DNA: TGCGCCAGCAGCGAGCTGGAGGGGTACCACGAGACCCAGTACTTC.

There are a few counts of this clonotype. The chain couples TRBV20-1 to TRBJ2-5; the match to TRBD2 covers 7 bases. Germline lookup yields CDR1 DFQATT and CDR2 SNEGSKA (reference sequence). CDR3 length equals 13 residues. Germline trimming cut 3 bases from V and 1 base from J; bases unmatched to any gene: 2. This CDR3 reads CSASLAGQETQYF. CDR3 sequence (DNA): TGCAGTGCTAGTTTAGCGGGCCAAGAGACCCAGTACTTC.

This clonotype appeared many times. This chain links TRBV29-1 with TRBJ2-5; weak D call: TRBD1 (6 bases). Germline V gene data show CDR1 as SQVTM and CDR2 as ANQGSEA. With 7 bases removed from V and 1 base from J, the gap between germline ends came to 13 bases. The CDR3 sequence is 13 residues long. The CDR3 loop reads CSGQRTVQETQYF. The CDR3 DNA sequence: TGCAGCGGCCAAAGGACAGTCCAAGAGACCCAGTACTTC.

The chain joins TRBV18 to TRBJ2-3, with D perhaps TRBD1 (6 bases). Per germline, CDR1 KGHSH and CDR2 LQKENI. CDR3 length: 15 amino acids. The V gene lost 6 bases and the J gene lost 4 bases, with 17 bases spanning the gap. The chain's CDR3 is CASSRTGLGADTQYF. The CDR3 DNA follows: TGTGCCAGCTCTCGAACAGGGCTGGGCGCAGATACGCAGTATTTT.

This rearrangement joins TRBV25-1 to TRBJ1-1; no reliable D call. The CDR3 has 14 amino acids. Trimming removed 4 bases from V and 1 base from J, with 10 bases in between. The germline V gene has CDR1 MGHDK and CDR2 SYGVNS. DNA for the CDR3: TGTGCCAGCAGTGCAGACCGAACGAACACTGAAGCTTTCTTT. This translates into CASSADRTNTEAFF.

The chain combines TRBV12-3 or TRBV12-4 with TRBJ2-3; TRBD2 matches 10 bases. J lost 5 bases, V lost 6 bases, and 5 bases had no gene match. CDR3 length: 14 residues. The chain's CDR3 is CASRKREGGDTQYF. The CDR3 DNA reads TGTGCCAGCAGAAAGCGGGAGGGAGGAGATACGCAGTATTTT.

This clonotype was observed many times. The rearrangement links TRBV6-1 to TRBJ2-3; the D gene is possibly TRBD2 (7 bases). Germline CDR1 is MNHNS and CDR2 is SASEGT. CDR3 length: 16 residues. The V gene lost 6 bases and the J gene lost 1 base, with 17 bases spanning the gap. In DNA, the CDR3 is TGTGCCAGCAGCCCTTGGCGGGGGCGGGGCACAGATACGCAGTATTTT. Translation: CASSPWRGRGTDTQYF.

This clonotype was observed a handful of times. The CDR3 sequence is CASSWTSGVLSYNEQFF. The CDR3 nucleotides read TGTGCCAGCAGTTGGACTAGCGGAGTGCTCTCCTACAATGAGCAGTTCTTC. This sequence joins TRBV12-3 or TRBV12-4 and TRBJ2-1, with 10 bases that match TRBD2. The trim removed 4 bases at V and 0 bases at J, leaving 6 bases unmatched. CDR3 length equals 17 residues.

This clonotype was seen only once. The junction and the germline gene differ at one end; a read error may be behind it. This CDR3 is CASTLRGQGAEHYEQYF. The CDR3 nucleotides are TGTGCCAGCACCTTAAGGGGCCAGGGGGCGGAACACTACGAGCAGTACTTC. This chain uses TRBV11-1 with TRBJ2-7, with 8 bases fitting TRBD1. Germline V CDR1 and CDR2: SGHAT, FQDESV (reference sequence). There are 17 residues in the CDR3.